This is a list of T cell receptor beta chains from one sample in a study of T cell repertoires in cytomegalovirus infection. A single record per CDR3 protein comes from TCRdb applying MiXCR to the reads. Of about 350,000 distinct CDR3 sequences listed, approximately 35% are singletons. No antigen has been assigned to these receptors. Sequences were derived from cultured PBMCs, sampled from culture after CMV antigen stimulation. These receptors all come from a human donor in good health (CMV status not recorded). Some clones in this sample may be carry-over from other donors' samples. Both conserved end residues are part of each CDR3. A D gene is named only where the DNA matches it firmly. For some rows the clone size is stated as once, few or many, or as a class when expanded; others skip it.

j_call: TRBJ1-4; clone_size: few; v_call: TRBV27; d_call: -; cdr3_aa: CASSSRQAVEKLFF; cdr3_nt: TGTGCCAGCAGTTCGAGACAGGCGGTGGAAAAACTGTTTTTT
j_call: TRBJ1-2; clone_size: -; v_call: TRBV24-1; d_call: -; cdr3_aa: CATSDGTANYGYTF; cdr3_nt: TGTGCCACCAGTGATGGGACGGCTAACTATGGCTACACCTTC
j_call: TRBJ2-5; clone_size: -; v_call: TRBV4-1; d_call: -; cdr3_aa: CASSPRGVSETQYF; cdr3_nt: TGCGCCAGCAGCCCCAGGGGAGTAAGTGAGACCCAGTACTTC
j_call: TRBJ1-1; clone_size: -; v_call: TRBV7-9; d_call: -; cdr3_aa: CASSSTGQANTEAFF; cdr3_nt: TGTGCCAGCAGCTCCACAGGGCAAGCGAACACTGAAGCTTTCTTT
j_call: TRBJ2-5; clone_size: -; v_call: TRBV4-3; d_call: TRBD2; cdr3_aa: CASSQDRTSGVQETQYF; cdr3_nt: TGCGCCAGCAGCCAAGATCGGACTAGCGGAGTCCAAGAGACCCAGTACTTC
j_call: TRBJ2-1; clone_size: -; v_call: TRBV7-6; d_call: TRBD2; cdr3_aa: CASSLEWVVRLAGGPFNEQFF; cdr3_nt: TGTGCCAGCAGCTTGGAGTGGGTGGTAAGGCTAGCGGGAGGGCCATTCAATGAGCAGTTCTTC
j_call: TRBJ1-5; clone_size: -; v_call: TRBV19; d_call: -; cdr3_aa: CASSRWEGPGNQPQHF; cdr3_nt: TGTGCCAGTAGCCGATGGGAGGGGCCGGGCAATCAGCCCCAGCATTTT
j_call: TRBJ2-7; clone_size: -; v_call: TRBV11-2; d_call: -; cdr3_aa: CASSFSQGGYEQYF; cdr3_nt: TGTGCCAGCAGCTTTAGTCAGGGGGGCTACGAGCAGTACTTC
j_call: TRBJ2-6; clone_size: -; v_call: TRBV5-1; d_call: TRBD1; cdr3_aa: CASSLFMLGQSSGANVLTF; cdr3_nt: TGCGCCAGCAGCTTGTTCATGTTGGGACAGAGTTCTGGGGCCAACGTCCTGACTTTC
j_call: TRBJ2-2; clone_size: few; v_call: TRBV12-3/TRBV12-4; d_call: TRBD2; cdr3_aa: CASSPGTTPNTGELFF; cdr3_nt: TGTGCCAGCAGTCCCGGGACTACCCCGAACACCGGGGAGCTGTTTTTT
j_call: TRBJ2-2; clone_size: few; v_call: TRBV2; d_call: TRBD2; cdr3_aa: CAGGRSGRAHGELFF; cdr3_nt: TGTGCCGGAGGAAGGAGCGGGAGGGCCCACGGGGAGCTGTTTTTT
j_call: TRBJ1-2; clone_size: -; v_call: TRBV2; d_call: TRBD1; cdr3_aa: CVSSEMAGGFINYGYTF; cdr3_nt: TGTGTCAGCAGTGAAATGGCAGGGGGATTTATTAACTATGGCTACACCTTC
j_call: TRBJ2-1; clone_size: few; v_call: TRBV5-6; d_call: TRBD2; cdr3_aa: CASSPTRLAIYEQFF; cdr3_nt: TGTGCCAGCAGCCCCACTCGACTAGCGATCTATGAGCAGTTCTTC
j_call: TRBJ1-1; clone_size: -; v_call: TRBV27; d_call: TRBD1; cdr3_aa: CASTPQGGAAEAFF; cdr3_nt: TGTGCCAGCACTCCCCAAGGGGGCGCGGCTGAAGCTTTCTTT
j_call: TRBJ2-2; clone_size: -; v_call: TRBV7-2; d_call: TRBD2; cdr3_aa: CASSLGAGGPTGELFF; cdr3_nt: TGTGCCAGCAGCTTGGGAGCGGGAGGGCCCACCGGGGAGCTGTTTTTT
j_call: TRBJ2-3; clone_size: many; v_call: TRBV7-6; d_call: -; cdr3_aa: CASSFERITDTQYF; cdr3_nt: TGTGCCAGCAGCTTCGAACGGATAACAGATACGCAGTATTTT
j_call: TRBJ2-2; clone_size: -; v_call: TRBV9; d_call: -; cdr3_aa: CASSAGTANTGELFF; cdr3_nt: TGTGCCAGCAGCGCCGGGACGGCGAACACCGGGGAGCTGTTTTTT
j_call: TRBJ1-2; clone_size: few; v_call: TRBV20-1; d_call: -; cdr3_aa: CSARDLWGLGYGYTF; cdr3_nt: TGCAGTGCTAGAGATCTATGGGGTCTCGGCTATGGCTACACCTTC
j_call: TRBJ2-7; clone_size: few; v_call: TRBV6-5; d_call: TRBD1; cdr3_aa: CASSYSTGGYEQYF; cdr3_nt: TGTGCCAGCAGTTACTCGACAGGGGGATACGAGCAGTACTTC
j_call: TRBJ1-4; clone_size: many; v_call: TRBV12-3/TRBV12-4; d_call: -; cdr3_aa: CASSLATNEKLFF; cdr3_nt: TGTGCCAGCAGTTTAGCAACTAATGAAAAACTGTTTTTT
j_call: TRBJ2-1; clone_size: -; v_call: TRBV7-6; d_call: -; cdr3_aa: CASRRTVGYNEQFF; cdr3_nt: TGTGCCAGCAGAAGGACAGTAGGGTACAATGAGCAGTTCTTC
j_call: TRBJ1-4; clone_size: once; v_call: TRBV2; d_call: -; cdr3_aa: CARGVRPETNEKLFF; cdr3_nt: TGTGCCAGGGGAGTTAGGCCGGAAACTAATGAAAAACTGTTTTTT
j_call: TRBJ2-1; clone_size: few; v_call: TRBV12-5; d_call: TRBD2; cdr3_aa: CASGSPGGRASGRNGNEQFF; cdr3_nt: TGTGCTAGTGGTTCCCCGGGCGGGCGGGCTAGCGGGAGGAACGGGAATGAGCAGTTCTTC
j_call: TRBJ2-1; clone_size: -; v_call: TRBV11-2; d_call: -; cdr3_aa: CASSLEEGDPEQFF; cdr3_nt: TGTGCCAGCAGCTTAGAGGAAGGGGATCCTGAGCAGTTCTTC
j_call: TRBJ2-3; clone_size: -; v_call: TRBV30; d_call: -; cdr3_aa: CAWSVGGADTQYF; cdr3_nt: TGTGCCTGGAGTGTGGGCGGAGCAGATACGCAGTATTTT
j_call: TRBJ2-2; clone_size: -; v_call: TRBV2; d_call: -; cdr3_aa: CAIRKGSANTGELFF; cdr3_nt: TGTGCCATCCGTAAAGGGTCTGCGAACACCGGGGAGCTGTTTTTT
j_call: TRBJ1-2; clone_size: -; v_call: TRBV28; d_call: TRBD1; cdr3_aa: CATSTGGFKDGYTF; cdr3_nt: TGTGCCACCTCGACAGGGGGTTTTAAGGATGGCTACACCTTC